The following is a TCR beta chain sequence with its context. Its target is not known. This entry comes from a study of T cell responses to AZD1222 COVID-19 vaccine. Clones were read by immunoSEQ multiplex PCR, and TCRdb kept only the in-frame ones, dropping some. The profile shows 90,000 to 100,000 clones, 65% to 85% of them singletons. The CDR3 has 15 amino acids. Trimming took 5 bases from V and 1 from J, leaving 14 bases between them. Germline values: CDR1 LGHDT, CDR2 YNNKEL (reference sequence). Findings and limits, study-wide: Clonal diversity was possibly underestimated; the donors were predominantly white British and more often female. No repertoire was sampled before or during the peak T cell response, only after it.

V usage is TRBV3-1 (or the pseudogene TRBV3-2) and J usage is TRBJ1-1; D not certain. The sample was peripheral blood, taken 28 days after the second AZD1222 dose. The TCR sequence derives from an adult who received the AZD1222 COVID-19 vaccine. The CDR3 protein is CASSSRPSSNTEAFF. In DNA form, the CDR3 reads TGTGCCAGCAGCTCTCGACCCAGTTCGAACACTGAAGCTTTCTTT.